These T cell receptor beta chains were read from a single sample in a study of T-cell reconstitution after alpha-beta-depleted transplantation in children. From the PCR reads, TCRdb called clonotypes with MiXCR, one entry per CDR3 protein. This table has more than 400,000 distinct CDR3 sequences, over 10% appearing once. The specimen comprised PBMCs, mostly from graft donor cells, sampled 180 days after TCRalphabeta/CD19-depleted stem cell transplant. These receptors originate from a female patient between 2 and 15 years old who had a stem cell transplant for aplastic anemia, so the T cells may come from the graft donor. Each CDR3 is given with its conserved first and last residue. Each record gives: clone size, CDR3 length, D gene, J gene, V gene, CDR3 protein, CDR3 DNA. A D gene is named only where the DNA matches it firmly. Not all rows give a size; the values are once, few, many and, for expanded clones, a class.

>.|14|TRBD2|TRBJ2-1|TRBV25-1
CATWSGLAGDEQFF
TGTGCCACCTGGTCGGGACTAGCGGGTGATGAGCAGTTCTTC
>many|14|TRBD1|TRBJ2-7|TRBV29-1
CSVEPNRGSYEQYF
TGCAGCGTTGAACCTAACAGGGGTTCCTACGAGCAGTACTTC
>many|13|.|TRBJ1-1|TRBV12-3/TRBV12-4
CASSSRENTEAFF
TGTGCCAGCAGTTCCAGGGAGAACACTGAAGCTTTCTTT
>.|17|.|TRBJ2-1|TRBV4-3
CASSQDPGDLRYNEQFF
TGCGCCAGCAGCCAAGATCCGGGTGATCTGAGATACAATGAGCAGTTCTTC
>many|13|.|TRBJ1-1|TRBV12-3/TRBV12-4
CASSQGTVTEAFF
TGTGCCAGCAGTCAGGGGACGGTAACTGAAGCTTTCTTT
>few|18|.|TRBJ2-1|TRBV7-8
CASSLAVVTRLSYNEQFF
TGTGCCAGCAGCTTAGCTGTCGTCACACGTCTCTCCTACAATGAGCAGTTCTTC
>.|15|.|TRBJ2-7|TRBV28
CASSLLTATLYEQYF
TGTGCCAGCAGTTTATTGACAGCGACCCTCTACGAGCAGTACTTC
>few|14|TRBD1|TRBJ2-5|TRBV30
CAWSTGGASETQYF
TGTGCCTGGAGCACAGGGGGCGCTTCAGAGACCCAGTACTTC
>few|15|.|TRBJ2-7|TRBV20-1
CSAMAWGRGSYEQYF
TGCAGTGCTATGGCTTGGGGCCGTGGCTCCTACGAGCAGTACTTC
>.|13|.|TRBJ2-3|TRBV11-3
CASSLGLPDTQYF
TGTGCCAGCAGCTTAGGGCTCCCCGATACGCAGTATTTT
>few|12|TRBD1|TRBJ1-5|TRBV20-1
CSASTGDQPQHF
TGCAGTGCTAGTACAGGGGATCAGCCCCAGCATTTT
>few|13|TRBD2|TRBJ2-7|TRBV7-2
CASSASGRGEQYF
TGTGCCAGCAGCGCAAGCGGGAGGGGGGAGCAGTACTTC
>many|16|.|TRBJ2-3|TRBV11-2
CASSSGNRASTDTQYF
TGTGCCAGCAGCTCCGGGAATCGGGCCAGCACAGATACGCAGTATTTT
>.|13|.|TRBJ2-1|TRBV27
CASSFPQYNEQFF
TGTGCCAGCAGTTTTCCCCAATACAATGAGCAGTTCTTC
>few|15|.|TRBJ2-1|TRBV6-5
CASSYRDLIYNEQFF
TGTGCCAGCAGTTACCGGGACTTGATATACAATGAGCAGTTCTTC
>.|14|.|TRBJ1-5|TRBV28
CASSFLGQGKPQHF
TGTGCCAGCAGTTTTCTGGGGCAGGGCAAGCCCCAGCATTTT
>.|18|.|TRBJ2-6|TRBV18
CASSRSGPSSSGANVLTF
TGTGCCAGCTCAAGATCGGGACCCTCGAGCTCTGGGGCCAACGTCCTGACTTTC
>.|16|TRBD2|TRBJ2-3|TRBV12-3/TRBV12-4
CASSFPSGSYTDTQYF
TGTGCCAGCAGTTTCCCTAGCGGGTCCTACACAGATACGCAGTATTTT
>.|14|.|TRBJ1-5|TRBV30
CAWAPRARPQPQHF
TGTGCCTGGGCCCCCCGGGCCAGACCTCAGCCCCAGCATTTT
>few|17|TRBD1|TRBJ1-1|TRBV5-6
CASSRLGQGVLNTEAFF
TGTGCCAGCAGCCGACTCGGACAGGGGGTGTTAAACACTGAAGCTTTCTTT
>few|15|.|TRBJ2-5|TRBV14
CASSVRQGLGETQYF
TGTGCCAGCAGCGTTCGACAGGGACTTGGGGAGACCCAGTACTTC
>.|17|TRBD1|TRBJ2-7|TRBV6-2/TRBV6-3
CASSFLPGTGDIYEQYF
TGTGCCAGCAGTTTCCTACCCGGGACAGGGGATATCTACGAGCAGTACTTC
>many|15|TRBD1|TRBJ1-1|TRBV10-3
CAISFGQVLNTEAFF
TGTGCCATCAGTTTCGGACAGGTCCTGAACACTGAAGCTTTCTTT
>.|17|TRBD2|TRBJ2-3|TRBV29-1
CSVARDLGLAVTDTQYF
TGCAGCGTTGCACGTGATCTAGGACTAGCGGTCACAGATACGCAGTATTTT
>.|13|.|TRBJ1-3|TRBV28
CASNTQFGNTIYF
TGTGCCAGCAATACACAGTTCGGAAACACCATATATTTT
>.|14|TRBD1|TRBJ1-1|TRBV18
CASSTQGGVTEAFF
TGTGCCAGCTCAACACAGGGGGGGGTCACTGAAGCTTTCTTT
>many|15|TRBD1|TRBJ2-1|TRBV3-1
CASSHDRGSYNEQFF
TGTGCCAGCAGCCATGACAGGGGCTCCTACAATGAGCAGTTCTTC
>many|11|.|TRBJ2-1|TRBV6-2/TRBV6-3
CASSVYNEQFF
TGTGCCAGCAGCGTTTACAATGAGCAGTTCTTC
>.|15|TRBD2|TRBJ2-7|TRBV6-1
CASRTRLAGGYEQYF
TGTGCCAGCAGGACCCGACTAGCGGGAGGGTACGAGCAGTACTTC
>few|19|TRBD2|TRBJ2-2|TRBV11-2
CASSLGTRWDPTRPGELFF
TGTGCCAGCAGCTTAGGGACTAGGTGGGACCCAACACGGCCCGGGGAGCTGTTTTTT